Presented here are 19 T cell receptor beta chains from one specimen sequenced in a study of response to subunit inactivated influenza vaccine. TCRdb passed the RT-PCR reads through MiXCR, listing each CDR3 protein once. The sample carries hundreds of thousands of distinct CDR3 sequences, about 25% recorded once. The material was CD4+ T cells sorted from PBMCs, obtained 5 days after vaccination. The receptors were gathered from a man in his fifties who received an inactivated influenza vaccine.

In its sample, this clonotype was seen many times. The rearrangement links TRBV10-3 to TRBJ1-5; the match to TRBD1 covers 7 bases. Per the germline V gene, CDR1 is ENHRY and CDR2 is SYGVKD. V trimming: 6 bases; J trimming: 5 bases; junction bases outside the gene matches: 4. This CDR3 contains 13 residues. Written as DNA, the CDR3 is TGTGCCATCAGGGACAGGCTGGATCAGCCCCAGCATTTT. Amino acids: CAIRDRLDQPQHF.

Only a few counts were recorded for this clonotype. For the CDR3, the DNA is TGTGCCAGCAGCCCAAAGATCCGGACAGCAAGCACAGATACGCAGTATTTT. Amino acid sequence: CASSPKIRTASTDTQYF. The gene calls are TRBV7-2 and TRBJ2-3; D might be TRBD1 (6 bases). The V gene's germline CDR1 is SGHTA and CDR2 FQGNSA. V shed 5 bases and J shed 0 bases, with 18 bases lying between them. This CDR3 has 17 residues.

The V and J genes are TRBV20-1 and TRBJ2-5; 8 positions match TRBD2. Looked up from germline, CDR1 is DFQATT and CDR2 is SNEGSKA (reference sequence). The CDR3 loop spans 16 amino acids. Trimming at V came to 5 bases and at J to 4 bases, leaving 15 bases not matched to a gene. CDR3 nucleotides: TGCAGTGCTCCGGGCTGGAGCGGGAGTAGGGTAGAGACCCAGTACTTC. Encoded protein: CSAPGWSGSRVETQYF.

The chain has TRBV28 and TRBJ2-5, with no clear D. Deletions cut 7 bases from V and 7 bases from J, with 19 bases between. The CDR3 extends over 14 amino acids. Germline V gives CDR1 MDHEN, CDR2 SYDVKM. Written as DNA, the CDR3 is TGTGCCAGCACGCCTAATTCGGGTTTGGGGACCCAGTACTTC. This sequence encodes CASTPNSGLGTQYF. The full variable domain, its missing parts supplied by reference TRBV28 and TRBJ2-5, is DVKVTQSSRYLVKRTGEKVFLECVQDMDHENMFWYRQDPGLGLRLIYFSYDVKMKEKGDIPEGYSVSREKKERFSLILESASTNQTSMYLCASTPNSGLGTQYFGPGTRLLVL.

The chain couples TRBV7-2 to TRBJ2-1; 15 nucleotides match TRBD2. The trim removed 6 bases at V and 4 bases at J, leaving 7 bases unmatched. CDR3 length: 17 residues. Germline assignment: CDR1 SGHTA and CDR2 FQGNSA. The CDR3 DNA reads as TGTGCCAGCAGTCGAGGACTAGCGGGAGGGTATTACAATGAGCAGTTCTTC. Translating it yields CASSRGLAGGYYNEQFF. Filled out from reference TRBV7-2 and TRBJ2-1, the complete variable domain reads GAGVSQSPSNKVTEKGKDVELRCDPISGHTALYWYRQSLGQGLEFLIYFQGNSAPDKSGLPSDRFSAERTGGSVSTLTIQRTQQEDSAVYLCASSRGLAGGYYNEQFFGPGTRLTVL.

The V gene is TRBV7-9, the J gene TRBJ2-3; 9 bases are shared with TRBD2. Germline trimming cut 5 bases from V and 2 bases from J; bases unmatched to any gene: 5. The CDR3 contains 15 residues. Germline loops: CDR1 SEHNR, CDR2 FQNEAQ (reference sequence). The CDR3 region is CASSPRGGTTDTQYF. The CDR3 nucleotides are TGTGCCAGCAGCCCGCGGGGGGGCACCACAGATACGCAGTATTTT.

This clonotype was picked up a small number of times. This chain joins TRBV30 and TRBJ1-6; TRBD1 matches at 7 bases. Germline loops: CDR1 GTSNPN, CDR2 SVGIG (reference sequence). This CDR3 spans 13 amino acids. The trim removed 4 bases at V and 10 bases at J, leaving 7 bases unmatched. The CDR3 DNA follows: TGTGCCTGGACACAGGGGTTAGGGTCACCCCTCCACTTT. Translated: CAWTQGLGSPLHF.

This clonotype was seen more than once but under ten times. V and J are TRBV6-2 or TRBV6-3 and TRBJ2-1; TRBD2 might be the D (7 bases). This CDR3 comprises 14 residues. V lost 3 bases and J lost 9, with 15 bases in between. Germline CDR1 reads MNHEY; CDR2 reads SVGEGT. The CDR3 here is CASSYRGAMGEQFF. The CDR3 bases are TGTGCCAGCAGTTATCGGGGGGCTATGGGTGAGCAGTTCTTC.

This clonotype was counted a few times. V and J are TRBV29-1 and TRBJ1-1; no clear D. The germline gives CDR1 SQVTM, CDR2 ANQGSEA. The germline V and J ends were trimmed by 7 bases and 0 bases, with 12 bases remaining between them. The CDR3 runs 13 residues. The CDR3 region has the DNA TGCAGCGCAAGTAGAGAGATGAACACTGAAGCTTTCTTT. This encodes CSASREMNTEAFF.

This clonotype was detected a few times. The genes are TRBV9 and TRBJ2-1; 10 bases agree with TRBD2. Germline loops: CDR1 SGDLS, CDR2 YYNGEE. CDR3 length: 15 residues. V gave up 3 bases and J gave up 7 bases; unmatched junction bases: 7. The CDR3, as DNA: TGTGCCAGCAGCGCGCTAGCGGGAGACGTGAATGAGCAGTTCTTC. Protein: CASSALAGDVNEQFF.

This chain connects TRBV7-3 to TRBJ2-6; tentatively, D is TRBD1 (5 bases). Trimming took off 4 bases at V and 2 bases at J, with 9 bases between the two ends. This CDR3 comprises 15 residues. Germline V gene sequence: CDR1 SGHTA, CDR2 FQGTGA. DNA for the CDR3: TGTGCCAGCAGCTCGACAGCTACTGGGGCCAACGTCCTGACTTTC. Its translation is CASSSTATGANVLTF. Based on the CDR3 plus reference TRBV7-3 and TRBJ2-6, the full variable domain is GAGVSQTPSNKVTEKGKYVELRCDPISGHTALYWYRQSLGQGPEFLIYFQGTGAADDSGLPNDRFFAVRPEGSVSTLKIQRTERGDSAVYLCASSSTATGANVLTFGAGSRLTVL.

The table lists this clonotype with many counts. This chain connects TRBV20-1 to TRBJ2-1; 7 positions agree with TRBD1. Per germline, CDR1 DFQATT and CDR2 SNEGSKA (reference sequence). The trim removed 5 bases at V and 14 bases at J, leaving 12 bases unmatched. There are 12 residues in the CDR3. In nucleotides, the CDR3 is TGCAGTGCTGGGGGACAGACCCCCCGGAAGTTCTTC. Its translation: CSAGGQTPRKFF.

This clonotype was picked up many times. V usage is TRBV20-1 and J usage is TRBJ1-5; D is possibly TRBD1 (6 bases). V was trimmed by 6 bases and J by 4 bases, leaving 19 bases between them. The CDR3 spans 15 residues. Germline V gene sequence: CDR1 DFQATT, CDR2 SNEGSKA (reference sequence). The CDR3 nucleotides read TGCAGTGCGCCAACCCCCGGGACATTGAATCAGCCCCAGCATTTT. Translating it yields CSAPTPGTLNQPQHF.

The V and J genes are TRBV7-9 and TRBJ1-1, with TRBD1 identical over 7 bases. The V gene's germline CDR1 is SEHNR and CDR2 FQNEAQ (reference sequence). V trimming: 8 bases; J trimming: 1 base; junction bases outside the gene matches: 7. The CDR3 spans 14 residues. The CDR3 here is CASVGGTANTEAFF. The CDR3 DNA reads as TGTGCCAGCGTAGGTGGGACAGCGAACACTGAAGCTTTCTTT.

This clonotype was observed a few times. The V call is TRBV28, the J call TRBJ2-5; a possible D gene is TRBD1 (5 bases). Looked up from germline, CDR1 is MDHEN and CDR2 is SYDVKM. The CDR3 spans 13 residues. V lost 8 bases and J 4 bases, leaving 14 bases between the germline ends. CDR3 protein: CASSSLGRETQYF. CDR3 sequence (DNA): TGTGCCAGCTCCTCCCTGGGGCGAGAGACCCAGTACTTC.

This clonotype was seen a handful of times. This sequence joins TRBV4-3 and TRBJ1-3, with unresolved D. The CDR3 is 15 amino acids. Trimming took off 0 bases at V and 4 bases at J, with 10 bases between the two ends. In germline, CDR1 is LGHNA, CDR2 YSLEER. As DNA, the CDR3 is TGCGCCAGCAGCCAAGATCGACGGAGGGGAAACACCATATATTTT. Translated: CASSQDRRRGNTIYF.

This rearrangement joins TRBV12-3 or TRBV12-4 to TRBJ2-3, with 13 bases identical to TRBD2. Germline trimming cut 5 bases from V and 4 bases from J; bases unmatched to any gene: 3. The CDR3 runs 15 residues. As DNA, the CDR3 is TGTGCCAGCAGTACTAGCGGGGGGGCGGCAGATACGCAGTATTTT. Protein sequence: CASSTSGGAADTQYF.

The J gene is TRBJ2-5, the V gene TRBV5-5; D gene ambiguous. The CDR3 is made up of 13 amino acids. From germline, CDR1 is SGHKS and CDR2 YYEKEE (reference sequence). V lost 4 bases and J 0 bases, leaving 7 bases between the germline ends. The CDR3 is CASSTRHQETQYF. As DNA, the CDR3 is TGTGCCAGCAGCACCAGACACCAAGAGACCCAGTACTTC.

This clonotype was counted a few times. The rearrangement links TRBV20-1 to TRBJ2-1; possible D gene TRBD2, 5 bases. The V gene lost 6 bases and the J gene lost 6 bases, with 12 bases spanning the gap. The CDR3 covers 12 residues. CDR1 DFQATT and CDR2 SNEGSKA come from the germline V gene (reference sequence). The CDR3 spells CSAGPSGNEQFF. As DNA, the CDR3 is TGCAGTGCCGGCCCAAGCGGCAATGAGCAGTTCTTC.